This TCR beta chain was observed in a study of OX40 agonist ivuxolimab in advanced cancers. General study points: The study did not work out the antigen specificity of the expanded peripheral T cells. Dosing at 0.1 to 3.0 mg/kg was accompanied by clonal expansion of CD4+ and CD8+ blood T cells by week 6. Among T cells, CD8+ cells averaged more expanded clones than CD4+ cells.

The CDR3 runs 12 residues. The V gene's germline CDR1 is SGHAT and CDR2 FQNNGV. On this clone itself: The target antigen is unknown. Relative to the germline gene, one junction end is altered; a read error may explain this.

Only in-frame clones appear in the TCRdb table, and some are missing; sequencing was by immunoSEQ multiplex PCR. The repertoire includes fewer than 20,000 clones, 70% to 90% of them detected once, and over 55% sits in the top ten. The chain is built from TRBV11-2 and TRBJ2-7; D possibly uses TRBD1 or TRBD2 (5 bases each). Here the sequenced sample was CD4+ or CD8+ T cells sorted from blood, taken in a trial of the OX40 agonist ivuxolimab. The origin of this receptor is an adult with an advanced solid tumor such as melanoma, head and neck, liver or kidney cancer. In nucleotides, the CDR3 is TGTGTCAGCGGAAGGGGCTCCTACGAGCAGTACTTC. Protein product: CVSGRGSYEQYF.